This T cell receptor beta chain comes out of a study of T-cell memory formation after mild COVID-19. Study summary: The TCR clusters were mostly specific to one donor.

This clonotype has just a few counts. Its antigen remains unknown. Using its own MiXCR run on the 5' RACE reads, TCRdb lists one record per CDR3 protein. Of about 200,000 distinct CDR3 sequences in the sample, about 9.2% were seen once. Germline CDR1 reads KGHDR; CDR2 reads SFDVKD. The CDR3 loop spans 15 amino acids. V trimming: 4 bases; J trimming: 2 bases; junction bases outside the gene matches: 4. General study points: Shrinking CD4+ clones resided mostly in CM and EM, and CD8+ ones in EMRA.

This chain joins TRBV24-1 and TRBJ2-3, with 8 bases fitting TRBD1. The origin of this receptor is a man younger than 30 who had mild COVID-19 (a few samples of this study predate the infection). Cell type and time point are not known. Sequenced material: PBMCs or a T cell subset sorted from them (not recorded which). The CDR3 DNA follows: TGTGCCACCAGTGAGCCGACAGGGGCCACAGATACGCAGTATTTT. Translating gives CATSEPTGATDTQYF.